Listed below are T cell receptor beta chains from one sample, sequenced in a study of response to subunit inactivated influenza vaccine. TCRdb re-called the RT-PCR reads with MiXCR, one entry per CDR3 protein. The data show roughly 790,000 distinct CDR3 sequences, with over 20% seen just once and roughly 10% held by the top ten. The sample here was PBMCs from blood, taken 5 days after vaccination. These TCRs come from a man aged 45-60 years who received an inactivated influenza vaccine. The CDR3 runs from the conserved cysteine through the conserved F or W. D genes are given only for firm matches. Some rows have no size entry. The others give once, few or many, or a class for an expanded clone.

TRBV7-2	TRBJ2-5	NA	TRBD2	TGTGCCAGCAGCCCCGAGGGACTACCCCGCGAGACCCAGTACTTC	CASSPEGLPRETQYF
TRBV5-1	TRBJ2-7	many	NA	TGCGCCAGCAGCCCCGGAGGCAACGAGCAGTACTTC	CASSPGGNEQYF
TRBV9	TRBJ2-2	NA	NA	TGTGCCAGCAGCTTTAGGGTAGAGACCGGGGAGCTGTTTTTT	CASSFRVETGELFF
TRBV4-3	TRBJ2-1	NA	NA	TGCGCCAGCAGCCAAGCCCACATCTCCTACAATGAGCAGTTCTTC	CASSQAHISYNEQFF
TRBV24-1	TRBJ2-1	few	TRBD2	TGTGCCACCAGTGATGCTAGCGGGGGGGCCCATGAGCAGTTCTTC	CATSDASGGAHEQFF
TRBV20-1	TRBJ2-2	NA	NA	TGCAGTGCTGAACCCGACAGGAGGATTGTTAAGGAGGAGAGCACCGGGGAGCTGTTTTTT	CSAEPDRRIVKEESTGELFF
TRBV20-1	TRBJ2-5	NA	TRBD2	TGCAGTGCTAGTCTCATAGCGGGAGGGCCGCGGGAGACCCAGTACTTC	CSASLIAGGPRETQYF
TRBV6-5	TRBJ2-4	NA	NA	TGTGCCAGCAGTTACTCGAGGGGAACGGCCAAAAACATTCAGTACTTC	CASSYSRGTAKNIQYF
TRBV9	TRBJ2-1	few	TRBD2	TGTGCCAGCGGGACTAGCGGGGGGAAGACTTTTCGCTCCTACAATGAGCAGTTCTTC	CASGTSGGKTFRSYNEQFF
TRBV20-1	TRBJ2-7	few	NA	TGCAGTGCTCCTAGTCGTGGACGGATAAGCTACGAGCAGTACTTC	CSAPSRGRISYEQYF
TRBV10-3	TRBJ1-2	NA	NA	TGTGCCATCAGATCAGGGGCATCCGACTATGGCTACACCTTC	CAIRSGASDYGYTF
TRBV5-1	TRBJ2-3	NA	TRBD1	TGCGCCAGCAGCTGGGGAACAGGGGGCCGGACAGATACGCAGTATTTT	CASSWGTGGRTDTQYF
TRBV3-1	TRBJ2-1	NA	NA	TGTGCCAGCAGCGGCACCAGGGGATATGGAAATGAGCAGTTCTTC	CASSGTRGYGNEQFF
TRBV12-3/TRBV12-4	TRBJ2-7	few	TRBD1	TGTGCCAGCAGTCCTCGACAGGGGGTCGGCGAGCAGTACTTC	CASSPRQGVGEQYF
TRBV15	TRBJ1-2	few	NA	TGTGCCACCAGCAGGAATTCTTATGGCTACACCTTC	CATSRNSYGYTF
TRBV7-2	TRBJ2-3	few	TRBD2	TGTGCCAGCAGCCCACAGACTAGCCGGGCAGATACGCAGTATTTT	CASSPQTSRADTQYF
TRBV12-3/TRBV12-4	TRBJ2-1	once	NA	TGTGCCAGCAGTCTACGACCTTTATTGGGTGAGCAGTTCTTC	CASSLRPLLGEQFF
TRBV3-1	TRBJ2-3	few	NA	TGTGCCAGCAGCCAAGCTAGAACCCGAAGCACAGATACGCAGTATTTT	CASSQARTRSTDTQYF
TRBV12-3/TRBV12-4	TRBJ2-7	NA	NA	TGTGCCAGCAGTTTCGCGGCTAAGTACGAGCAGTACTTC	CASSFAAKYEQYF
TRBV20-1	TRBJ1-4	NA	NA	TGCAGTGCTTATACGTCCTCGGGTGAAAAACTGTTTTTT	CSAYTSSGEKLFF
TRBV24-1	TRBJ2-3	few	NA	TGTGCCACCAGTGAGCAGACCAGCAAGGATACGCAGTATTTT	CATSEQTSKDTQYF
TRBV20-1	TRBJ2-1	NA	TRBD1	TGCAGTGCTACCTCCTTGGACAGGGGAAAGCAGTTCTTC	CSATSLDRGKQFF
TRBV20-1	TRBJ2-1	NA	TRBD2	TGCAGTGCTCAAACTAGCGGGGGCCGCAATGAGCAGTTCTTC	CSAQTSGGRNEQFF
TRBV7-3	TRBJ2-5	many	TRBD2	TGTGCCAGCAGCTTAACCGGACTAGCTGGTGAGACCCAGTACTTC	CASSLTGLAGETQYF
TRBV11-1	TRBJ2-6	few	NA	TGTGCCAGCAGCTTACAAGTTGTTTACGGGGGTCTATCTGGGGCCAACGTCCTGACTTTC	CASSLQVVYGGLSGANVLTF
TRBV25-1	TRBJ2-2	NA	NA	TGTGCCAGCATGGAACGGAGGAACACCGGGGAGCTGTTTTTT	CASMERRNTGELFF
TRBV6-5	TRBJ2-7	NA	TRBD1	TGTGCCAGCAGTTACTTTTGGGGGACAGAATCCTACGAGCAGTACTTC	CASSYFWGTESYEQYF
TRBV7-9	TRBJ2-3	NA	NA	TGTGCCAGCAGCCCCCAGAACTTGTGGAAAAGCACAGATACGCAGTATTTT	CASSPQNLWKSTDTQYF
TRBV7-2	TRBJ1-6	NA	NA	TGTGCCAGCAGCTTAGTGTCCGTGACGCCCGGGCCCCTCCACTTT	CASSLVSVTPGPLHF
TRBV4-3	TRBJ2-1	NA	NA	TGCGCCAGCAGCCAAGCCGGGACCCACAATGAGCAGTTCTTC	CASSQAGTHNEQFF
TRBV24-1	TRBJ2-6	NA	NA	TGTGCCACCAGCGCGGGCCAATCTGGGGCCAACGTCCTGACTTTC	CATSAGQSGANVLTF
TRBV3-1	TRBJ2-2	few	NA	TGTGCCAGCAGACTACTACGCCAGGCCGGGGAGCTGTTTTTT	CASRLLRQAGELFF
TRBV6-5	TRBJ2-5	few	NA	TGTGCCAGCAGTTATGGGCAGTACGAAGAGACCCAGTACTTC	CASSYGQYEETQYF
TRBV7-8	TRBJ2-1	NA	NA	TGTGCCAGCAGCTTACTCAGGGTTACCTACAATGAGCAGTTCTTC	CASSLLRVTYNEQFF
TRBV12-3/TRBV12-4	TRBJ2-2	few	NA	TGTGCCAGCAGCCAACAGGTCCGCGGGGAGCTGTTTTTT	CASSQQVRGELFF
TRBV28	TRBJ2-1	NA	NA	TGTGCCAGCAGTTTACCCTACGGCAATGAGCGGTTCTTC	CASSLPYGNERFF
TRBV15	TRBJ2-2	many	TRBD2	TGTGCCACCGGGCGGGAGGTAACGAACACCGGGGAGCTGTTTTTT	CATGREVTNTGELFF
TRBV27	TRBJ2-3	NA	TRBD2	TGTGCCAGCAGTTTAATGGCGGGAGAGGTAGCGGATACGCAGTATTTT	CASSLMAGEVADTQYF
TRBV6-2/TRBV6-3	TRBJ2-2	NA	NA	TGTGCCAGCAGTTACAGGGGTGAGACCGGGGAGCTGTTTTTT	CASSYRGETGELFF
TRBV6-1	TRBJ1-1	once	NA	TGTGCCAGCAGCGGGGGACTTATGAACACTGAAGCTTTCTTT	CASSGGLMNTEAFF
TRBV7-9	TRBJ2-2	few	NA	TGTGCCAGCAGCCAGATCAGGGGGGAGCTGTTTTTT	CASSQIRGELFF
TRBV29-1	TRBJ2-7	NA	NA	TGCAGCGTTGTGTCCGTCTACGAGCAGTACTTC	CSVVSVYEQYF
TRBV9	TRBJ2-7	few	NA	TGTGCCAGCAGCGTAGGCTCGGCGAGGTACGAGCAGTACTTC	CASSVGSARYEQYF
TRBV18	TRBJ2-7	few	TRBD1	TGTGCCAGCTCACCGGGACAGGTAATTAACTACGAGCAGTACTTC	CASSPGQVINYEQYF
TRBV20-1	TRBJ2-3	many	NA	TGCAGTGCTAGAGATGGAGCGTCTAGCACAGATACGCAGTATTTT	CSARDGASSTDTQYF
TRBV7-7	TRBJ1-4	NA	TRBD1	TGTGCTAGCAGCTTCATTCAGGGGGGCGAAAAACTGTTTTTT	CASSFIQGGEKLFF
TRBV6-2/TRBV6-3	TRBJ2-1	many	TRBD2	TGTGCCAGCAGTTACTCGATGAGTCTAGCGGGAGCCAGCTCCTACAATGAGCAGTTCTTC	CASSYSMSLAGASSYNEQFF
TRBV20-1	TRBJ2-1	few	TRBD2	TGCAGTGCCGGGGCTAGCGGGAGACCCGGGGACAATGAGCAGTTCTTC	CSAGASGRPGDNEQFF
TRBV4-3	TRBJ2-7	NA	NA	TGCGCCAGCAGTAGCTCCACCTCCTACGAGCAGTACTTC	CASSSSTSYEQYF
TRBV12-3/TRBV12-4	TRBJ1-5	few	NA	TGTGCCAGCAGTTTTAGTTCCCGGAACCAGCCCCAGCATTTT	CASSFSSRNQPQHF
TRBV9	TRBJ2-7	NA	TRBD1	TGTGCCAGCTCGACAGGGGGTGTCTACGAGCAGTACTTC	CASSTGGVYEQYF